The 17 T cell receptor beta chains listed next were all sequenced from one sample in a study of blood T cell repertoires in COVID-19. Produced via immunoSEQ multiplex PCR; TCRdb's table is partial and in-frame only. The table has about 140,000 clones, approximately 82% seen once. The sequencing sample was made of peripheral blood. These receptors were collected from a human donor in a cohort sampled during active COVID-19.

The chain carries TRBV7-3 and TRBJ2-1; D is perhaps TRBD2 (6 bases). CDR3 size: 16 residues. Per the germline V gene, CDR1 is SGHTA and CDR2 is FQGTGA. V lost 2 bases and J 5 bases, leaving 16 bases between the germline ends. The CDR3 DNA is TGTGCCAGCAGCTTAGGGGGGATCTCAGGCCACAATGAGCAGTTCTTC. Its translation: CASSLGGISGHNEQFF. Filled out from reference TRBV7-3 and TRBJ2-1, the complete variable domain reads GAGVSQTPSNKVTEKGKYVELRCDPISGHTALYWYRQSLGQGPEFLIYFQGTGAADDSGLPNDRFFAVRPEGSVSTLKIQRTERGDSAVYLCASSLGGISGHNEQFFGPGTRLTVL.

The rearrangement links TRBV28 to TRBJ1-4; TRBD1 might be the D (6 bases). The CDR3 contains 14 residues. The germline CDR1 and CDR2 sequences are MDHEN and SYDVKM. Trimming left V 11 bases short and J 5 bases short, with 18 bases between. The CDR3 loop is CAVNTGGGNEKLFF. As DNA, the CDR3 is TGTGCCGTGAATACGGGAGGGGGGAATGAAAAACTGTTTTTT.

This chain connects TRBV6-5 to TRBJ1-4; 10 nucleotides line up with TRBD1. The CDR3 has 16 residues. Germline CDR1 reads MNHEY; CDR2 reads SVGAGI. With V trimmed by 4 bases and J by 7 bases, 9 bases remained unmatched. The CDR3 loop is CASSSGTGEFSEKLFF. CDR3 coding DNA: TGTGCCAGCAGTTCCGGGACAGGGGAGTTTAGTGAAAAACTGTTTTTT.

The J gene is TRBJ2-4, the V gene TRBV28; 10 bases match TRBD1. The CDR3 is 15 amino acids. Germline CDR1 MDHEN, CDR2 SYDVKM. Trimming took 8 bases from V and 2 from J; bases not matched to a gene: 6. Here the CDR3 reads CASAGTGVSKNIQYF. Here the CDR3 DNA reads TGTGCCAGCGCCGGGACAGGGGTGTCCAAAAACATTCAGTACTTC.

The chain recombines TRBV19 with TRBJ1-2, with D tentatively TRBD1 (6 bases). CDR1 and CDR2 (germline): LNHDA, SQIVND (reference sequence). The CDR3 contains 15 residues. Trimming removed 1 base from V and 3 bases from J, with 12 bases in between. The CDR3 DNA reads TGTGCCAGTAGTATAGTGCGGGGGGCCGACTATGGCTACACCTTC. This sequence encodes CASSIVRGADYGYTF.

The gene calls are TRBV20-1 and TRBJ2-7; TRBD2 matches at 12 bases. Germline loops: CDR1 DFQATT, CDR2 SNEGSKA (reference sequence). This CDR3 is 18 amino acids long. V lost 3 bases to trimming and J lost 10 bases; unmatched junction nucleotides: 22. The chain's CDR3 is CSASSVGFPTSGRVSQYF. The CDR3 nucleotides read TGCAGTGCTAGTTCAGTAGGTTTTCCGACTAGCGGGAGAGTCTCACAGTACTTC.

The chain couples TRBV18 to TRBJ2-3, with TRBD1 as a possible D gene (5 bases). The CDR3 sequence is 13 residues long. Trimming shortened V by 3 bases and J by 3 bases, and 7 bases separated the two germline ends. Germline CDR1 and CDR2: KGHSH and LQKENI. The CDR3 bases are TGTGCCAGCTCACCCAGACAGACAGATACGCAGTATTTT. Its translation: CASSPRQTDTQYF.

Only a few counts were recorded for this clone. The chain couples TRBV4-2 to TRBJ1-1; a weak D match, TRBD1 (5 bases). The V end was cut by 2 bases, the J end by 4 bases, with 5 bases between. The CDR3 contains 12 residues. The V gene's germline CDR1 is LGHNA and CDR2 YNFKEQ. CDR3 in DNA: TGTGCCAGCAGCCAAAGGGGCACTGAAGCTTTCTTT. Residues: CASSQRGTEAFF.

The genes are TRBV20-1 and TRBJ1-2; a weak D match, TRBD1 (5 bases). Trimming removed 6 bases from V and 8 bases from J, with 13 bases in between. The CDR3 is 11 amino acids. Germline V gene sequence: CDR1 DFQATT, CDR2 SNEGSKA (reference sequence). In DNA, the CDR3 is TGCAGTGCAATCAGGGTGGTCGGCTACACCTTC. Its protein is CSAIRVVGYTF.

The chain has TRBV6-5 and TRBJ2-1, with D possibly matching TRBD1 (6 bases). In germline, CDR1 is MNHEY, CDR2 SVGAGI. This CDR3 is built from 15 residues. V lost 6 bases and J 7 bases, leaving 19 bases between the germline ends. The CDR3 protein is CASRTTGRNRNEQFF. The CDR3, as DNA: TGTGCCAGCAGAACAACAGGGCGCAATAGAAATGAGCAGTTCTTC.

This chain uses TRBV6-2 or TRBV6-3 with TRBJ2-1, with D possibly matching TRBD2 (6 bases). With 1 base removed from V and 10 bases from J, the gap between germline ends came to 14 bases. Germline V lookup: CDR1 MNHEY, CDR2 SVGEGT. CDR3 size: 14 residues. CDR3 sequence (DNA): TGTGCCAGCAGTTACTTGGACTACCTGAAGGAGCAGTTCTTC. It is translated as CASSYLDYLKEQFF.

This clone was recorded only once. The chain joins TRBV2 to TRBJ2-1; D may be TRBD1 (6 bases). Per the germline V gene, CDR1 is SNHLY and CDR2 is FYNNEI. There are 16 residues in the CDR3. V was clipped by 1 base and J by 4 bases, with 14 bases between them. CDR3: CASSEVGGLSYNEQFF. The CDR3 nucleotides are TGTGCCAGCAGTGAAGTTGGGGGCCTCTCTTACAATGAGCAGTTCTTC.

V gene TRBV4-3 combines with J gene TRBJ1-5; 7 nucleotides agree with TRBD1. CDR3 length: 15 amino acids. Germline CDR1 is LGHNA and CDR2 is YSLEER. The J segment lost 5 bases and the V segment lost 0 bases, leaving 4 bases of the junction unmatched. CDR3 in amino acids: CASSQEGQGDQPQHF. The CDR3 DNA sequence: TGCGCCAGCAGCCAAGAGGGGCAGGGGGATCAGCCCCAGCATTTT.

About this clone itself: This specimen includes other DNA sequences encoding the same CDR3. The chain joins TRBV19 to TRBJ1-1, with TRBD1 matching 7 bases. V shed 6 bases, J shed 3 bases, and the junction held 4 bases outside the gene matches. CDR1 is LNHDA, CDR2 SQIVND, per germline (reference sequence). The CDR3 has 13 residues. The CDR3 nucleotides are TGTGCCAGTAGGGAACAGGGGTACACTGAAGCTTTCTTT. Amino acid sequence: CASREQGYTEAFF.

This clone came up a few times. The CDR3 region is CASSPQQGSYGYTF. The CDR3 DNA follows: TGTGCCAGCAGCCCGCAACAGGGGAGCTATGGCTACACCTTC. The V gene is TRBV7-2, the J gene TRBJ1-2; 7 bases map to TRBD1. The germline V gene encodes CDR1 SGHTA and CDR2 FQGNSA. The CDR3 contains 14 residues. Losses at the gene ends were 5 bases for V and 4 bases for J; bases not matched to a gene: 7.

This clone has a handful of counts. This chain uses TRBV19 with TRBJ2-1; TRBD1 might be the D (6 bases). The CDR3 length is 15 residues. Germline V gene data show CDR1 as LNHDA and CDR2 as SQIVND (reference sequence). Trimming stripped 0 bases from V and 3 bases from J, with 9 bases between. The chain's CDR3 is CASSIDLTGYNEQFF. The DNA of the CDR3 is TGTGCCAGTAGTATAGATCTGACAGGCTACAATGAGCAGTTCTTC. Based on the CDR3 plus reference TRBV19 and TRBJ2-1, the full variable domain is DGGITQSPKYLFRKEGQNVTLSCEQNLNHDAMYWYRQDPGQGLRLIYYSQIVNDFQKGDIAEGYSVSREKKESFPLTVTSAQKNPTAFYLCASSIDLTGYNEQFFGPGTRLTVL.

The rearrangement uses TRBV7-2 and TRBJ1-2; tentative D call: TRBD1 (5 bases). Per the germline V gene, CDR1 is SGHTA and CDR2 is FQGNSA. The CDR3 contains 15 residues. V dropped 2 bases and J dropped 0 bases, with 10 bases sitting between them. CDR3 region: CASSLNGAPNYGYTF. In nucleotides, the CDR3 is TGTGCCAGCAGCTTAAATGGGGCCCCTAACTATGGCTACACCTTC.